This passage covers 8 T cell receptor beta chains from one sample sequenced in a study of cytotoxic CD8 clonotypes in ibrutinib-treated CLL. The assay was immunoSEQ multiplex PCR, and TCRdb's table has in-frame clones only and misses some. The repertoire holds 110,000 or so clones, approximately 58% seen once, with around a third in the top ten. Sample: PBMCs, taken after 24 months of ibrutinib treatment. These receptors were taken from a human donor with chronic lymphocytic leukemia.

J is TRBJ1-1 and V is TRBV5-5; D is possibly TRBD1 (6 bases). Trimming took off 4 bases at V and 2 bases at J, with 18 bases between the two ends. The CDR3 has 16 amino acids. CDR1 and CDR2 (germline): SGHKS, YYEKEE (reference sequence). CDR3 residues: CASSPPGQRGNTEAFF. The CDR3 DNA sequence: TGTGCCAGCAGCCCCCCCGGACAGCGGGGTAACACTGAAGCTTTCTTT.

This chain connects TRBV9 to TRBJ1-1; a weak D match, TRBD1 (5 bases). CDR3 size: 14 residues. V shed 2 bases and J shed 1 base, with 9 bases lying between them. CDR1 and CDR2 (germline): SGDLS, YYNGEE. The CDR3 protein is CASSVGGTNTEAFF. As DNA, the CDR3 is TGTGCCAGCAGCGTCGGGGGGACGAACACTGAAGCTTTCTTT.

This clone was seen only a few times. For the CDR3, the DNA is TGTGCCACCAGCAGAGTGTCGGGAATTGAGACCCAGTACTTC. Translation gives CATSRVSGIETQYF. The chain has TRBV15 and TRBJ2-5, with D possibly TRBD2 on 5 matching bases. Trimming pared 1 base from V and 5 bases from J, leaving 11 bases between. The CDR3 has 14 residues. Germline assignment: CDR1 LNHNV and CDR2 YYDKDF (reference sequence).

This chain links TRBV11-2 with TRBJ2-2, with D possibly TRBD1 on 6 matching bases. CDR1 is SGHAT and CDR2 is FQNNGV in the germline V gene. Trimming took off 6 bases at V and 4 bases at J, with 12 bases between the two ends. The CDR3 loop spans 14 amino acids. CDR3 amino acids: CASSRTDFTGELFF. CDR3 in DNA: TGTGCCAGCAGTCGGACAGACTTCACCGGGGAGCTGTTTTTT. The whole variable domain, filled in from reference TRBV11-2 and TRBJ2-2, reads EAGVAQSPRYKIIEKRQSVAFWCNPISGHATLYWYQQILGQGPKLLIQFQNNGVVDDSQLPKDRFSAERLKGVDSTLKIQPAKLEDSAVYLCASSRTDFTGELFFGEGSRLTVL.

The V gene is TRBV6-6, the J gene TRBJ2-1; D call uncertain. The germline V gene has CDR1 MNHNY and CDR2 SVGAGI (reference sequence). The germline V and J ends were trimmed by 5 bases and 9 bases, with 8 bases remaining between them. This CDR3 is 11 amino acids long. For the CDR3, the DNA is TGTGCCAGCAGTCCCTACCTTGAGCAGTTCTTC. Protein product: CASSPYLEQFF.

The rearrangement links TRBV7-8 to TRBJ1-2; D is perhaps TRBD1 (6 bases). Trimming cost V 1 base and J 8 bases, with 20 bases left between them. The CDR3 extends over 16 amino acids. Germline V gene data show CDR1 as SGHVS and CDR2 as FQNEAQ. The CDR3 sequence: CASSLGGGPALQGYTF. DNA of the CDR3: TGTGCCAGCAGCTTAGGTGGGGGCCCCGCCCTGCAAGGCTACACCTTC.

The chain recombines TRBV10-3 with TRBJ2-5, with 15 positions matching TRBD2. Germline V gives CDR1 ENHRY, CDR2 SYGVKD. Losses at the gene ends were 3 bases for V and 5 bases for J; bases not matched to a gene: 10. CDR3 length: 18 amino acids. Here the CDR3 reads CAISDTGLAGGVLETQYF. The CDR3 DNA follows: TGTGCCATCAGTGACACGGGACTAGCGGGGGGAGTCCTGGAGACCCAGTACTTC.

This clone was detected many times. Other DNA sequences from this sample encode an identical CDR3 as well. V and J are TRBV20-1 and TRBJ2-7; a weak D match, TRBD1 (5 bases). The germline V gene encodes CDR1 DFQATT and CDR2 SNEGSKA (reference sequence). This CDR3 spans 11 amino acids. V shed 2 bases and J shed 3 bases, with 5 bases lying between them. The CDR3 reads CSARRGYEQYF. The CDR3 bases are TGCAGTGCTAGAAGGGGCTACGAGCAGTACTTC.